This is a list of T cell receptor beta chains from one sample in a study of CD8+CD57+ T cells in acquired aplastic anemia. TCRdb reprocessed the reads via MiXCR and lists one record per CDR3 protein. The sample lists 200,000 to 300,000 distinct CDR3 sequences; approximately 45% were seen once. Sequences were obtained from sorted CD4+, CD8+, or CD8+CD57+ T cells (not recorded which) from PBMCs. The receptor set was obtained from a human donor with aplastic anemia. The CDR3 runs from the conserved cysteine through the conserved F or W. A D gene is named only where the DNA matches it firmly.

>TRBJ2-3|TRBV6-6|TRBD1
CASSSWDRAITDTQYF
>TRBJ1-2|TRBV5-1|.
CASSSTGEELAGGYTF
>TRBJ2-7|TRBV10-2|TRBD2
CASSMASGGPYEQYF
>TRBJ1-1|TRBV6-5|.
CASSYSGGTEAFF
>TRBJ1-6|TRBV6-5|TRBD1
CASSYARGRDSPLHF
>TRBJ2-7|TRBV29-1|.
CSVDRHNEQYF
>.|TRBV10-1|.
CASSEVPSRGTQYF
>TRBJ2-7|TRBV11-3|TRBD2
CASSERGAMYEQYF
>TRBJ2-1|TRBV5-4|TRBD1
CASSLGGTGLPYNEQFF
>TRBJ2-5|TRBV9|.
CASSGRDNQETQYF
>TRBJ2-1|TRBV25-1|.
CASSEVPHNEQFF
>TRBJ1-6|TRBV19|.
CASSMDLLTLHF
>TRBJ2-7|TRBV7-9|.
CAWGTTSSVYYEQYF
>TRBJ1-2|TRBV25-1|.
CASSDSTEGGYTF
>TRBJ1-3|TRBV19|TRBD1
CASRGQGLYSGNTIYF
>TRBJ2-7|TRBV11-2|.
CASSLGLKGYEQYF
>TRBJ1-1|TRBV4-2|.
CASSQSLATEAFF
>TRBJ2-3|TRBV19|TRBD1
CASSRGTGASDTQYF
>TRBJ2-7|TRBV19|.
CASSIEVSDSPYEQYF
>TRBJ1-6|TRBV9|.
CASSVAGGTSPLHF
>TRBJ2-3|TRBV7-2|TRBD1
CASRLQGAMTDTQYF
>TRBJ1-1|TRBV19|.
CASRQGSTEAFF
>TRBJ2-7|TRBV13|TRBD1
CASSPPTGRYEQYF
>TRBJ1-2|TRBV6-1|.
CASSEASGGSYGYTF
>TRBJ1-4|TRBV7-9|TRBD1
CASSLAGTGSEKLFF
>TRBJ2-7|TRBV7-3|.
CASSLDSYYEQYF
>TRBJ2-2|TRBV11-3|TRBD2
CASSYRGGRAGAGELFF
>TRBJ2-1|TRBV20-1|TRBD2
CSAREVWGLAGEKQPRAYNEQFF
>TRBJ2-7|TRBV7-9|.
CASSFGLGAYEQYF
>TRBJ1-1|TRBV14|.
CASSHSPRSTEAFF
>TRBJ2-3|TRBV27|TRBD1
CASSPSGTGHPDTQYF
>TRBJ2-5|TRBV15|.
CATSRGLVQETQYF
>TRBJ2-3|TRBV20-1|TRBD2
CSAAVAGGFTDTQYF
>TRBJ2-1|TRBV7-3|.
CASSLTSRNEQFF
>TRBJ2-3|TRBV2|TRBD2
CASSVGTSDTDTQYF
>TRBJ2-1|TRBV4-1|.
CASSQERRDFLSYNEQFF
>TRBJ2-2|TRBV7-7|TRBD1
CASSPDRGSELFF
>TRBJ1-3|TRBV9|TRBD1
CASSTGTGVGNTIYF
>TRBJ2-6|TRBV2|.
CASLMFAITSGANVLTF
>TRBJ2-7|TRBV19|.
CASSINFWGTSYEQYF
>TRBJ1-5|TRBV27|.
CASSLWGGSDQPQHF
>TRBJ2-1|TRBV24-1|.
CATSDAGTPDNEQFF
>TRBJ2-7|TRBV29-1|TRBD1
CSVGDREDHEQYF
>TRBJ2-7|TRBV7-8|.
CASSHLTRNYEQYF
>TRBJ2-7|TRBV7-8|.
CASSPSPGTLSYEQYF
>TRBJ1-1|TRBV4-1|.
CASSPRQENTEAFF
>TRBJ2-2|TRBV27|TRBD1
CASSFSPGQGGRELFF
>TRBJ2-7|TRBV27|.
CASSLFRGSEQYF
>TRBJ2-7|TRBV6-5|.
CASSGSESYEQYF
>TRBJ2-2|TRBV4-2|.
CASSQDSPARDTGELFF
>TRBJ1-1|TRBV12-3/TRBV12-4|.
CASSLSRTEAFF
>TRBJ1-1|TRBV13|.
CASSYLNTEAFF
>TRBJ2-3|TRBV20-1|.
CSASGSTDTQYF
>TRBJ1-5|TRBV28|TRBD1
CASSAHEGQGFQPQHF
>TRBJ1-2|TRBV28|TRBD1
CASAGQGLFGYTF
>TRBJ2-1|TRBV7-2|.
CASNEGLVNEQFF
>TRBJ2-2|TRBV7-9|.
CASSPGTGTGELFF
>.|TRBV24-1|.
CATSGLVAGPSYEQYF
>.|TRBV6-1|.
CASSVAMNTDTQYF